The rows below give T cell receptor beta chains drawn from one sample of a study of blood T cell repertoires in COVID-19. The table came from immunoSEQ multiplex PCR; TCRdb's copy has only in-frame clones and leaves some out. The sample contains some 160,000 clones, roughly nine tenths of which appear only once. Sequencing was done on a sample of peripheral blood. These receptors were obtained from a woman aged 55 to 70 with active COVID-19. Each CDR3 is given with its conserved first and last residue. D genes are given only for firm matches. Not all rows give a size; the values are once, few, many and, for expanded clones, a class.

j_call: TRBJ1-2; clone_size: NA; v_call: TRBV15; d_call: NA; cdr3_nt: TGTGCCACCAGCAGAGTGGACAGAGCTAACTATGGCTACACCTTC; cdr3_aa: CATSRVDRANYGYTF
j_call: TRBJ2-7; clone_size: NA; v_call: TRBV5-8; d_call: TRBD1; cdr3_nt: TGTGCCAGCAGCTTGGTGAGGTGGGACAGGGGCTACGAGCAGTACTTC; cdr3_aa: CASSLVRWDRGYEQYF
j_call: TRBJ1-5; clone_size: NA; v_call: TRBV9; d_call: NA; cdr3_nt: TGTGCCAGCAGCCGTATCGAGGGGGATAGCAATCAGCCCCAGCATTTT; cdr3_aa: CASSRIEGDSNQPQHF
j_call: TRBJ2-2; clone_size: once; v_call: TRBV7-3; d_call: NA; cdr3_nt: TGTGCCAGCAGCCCGGTTGGGGGCGCCAACACCGGGGAGCTGTTTTTT; cdr3_aa: CASSPVGGANTGELFF
j_call: TRBJ2-7; clone_size: NA; v_call: TRBV27; d_call: NA; cdr3_nt: TGTGCCAGCAGTTTAAAGGGGGGGCCGCGGGCCCGCTACGAGCAGTACTTC; cdr3_aa: CASSLKGGPRARYEQYF
j_call: TRBJ2-7; clone_size: NA; v_call: TRBV11-2; d_call: NA; cdr3_nt: TGTGCCAGCAGCTTGGGACTTCACTCCGTCTACGAGCAGTACTTC; cdr3_aa: CASSLGLHSVYEQYF
j_call: TRBJ2-2; clone_size: once; v_call: TRBV9; d_call: TRBD2; cdr3_nt: TGTGCCAGCGACGACCGCGGGGGAACCGGGGAGCTGTTTTTT; cdr3_aa: CASDDRGGTGELFF
j_call: TRBJ2-2; clone_size: NA; v_call: TRBV24-1; d_call: TRBD2; cdr3_nt: TGTGCCACCAGTGTCGCGACTAGCGGGAGGGCCGGGGAGCTGTTTTTT; cdr3_aa: CATSVATSGRAGELFF
j_call: TRBJ2-3; clone_size: NA; v_call: TRBV9; d_call: TRBD2; cdr3_nt: TGTGCCAGCAGCGTAGGATCAGCGGGAGTGAATACGCAGTATTTT; cdr3_aa: CASSVGSAGVNTQYF
j_call: TRBJ1-2; clone_size: NA; v_call: TRBV4-2; d_call: TRBD1; cdr3_nt: TGTGCCAGCAGCCAAGAACTGCGGACAGGGGGTGGCTACACCTTC; cdr3_aa: CASSQELRTGGGYTF
j_call: TRBJ2-5; clone_size: NA; v_call: TRBV7-2; d_call: NA; cdr3_nt: TGTGCCAGCAGCCCAGGGAATTCTCAAGAGACCCAGTACTTC; cdr3_aa: CASSPGNSQETQYF
j_call: TRBJ1-1; clone_size: NA; v_call: TRBV18; d_call: TRBD1; cdr3_nt: TGTGCCAGCTCGCCACGGACAGGGTCGAACACTGAAGCTTTCTTT; cdr3_aa: CASSPRTGSNTEAFF
j_call: TRBJ2-7; clone_size: NA; v_call: TRBV4-1; d_call: TRBD2; cdr3_nt: TGCGCCAGCAGCCAAGATGGGACTAGTGGAGGAAACGAGCAGTACTTC; cdr3_aa: CASSQDGTSGGNEQYF
j_call: TRBJ2-2; clone_size: NA; v_call: TRBV28; d_call: NA; cdr3_nt: TGTGCCAGCACCTACACCGGGGAGCTGTTTTTT; cdr3_aa: CASTYTGELFF
j_call: TRBJ2-7; clone_size: NA; v_call: TRBV7-9; d_call: TRBD1; cdr3_nt: TGTGCCAGCAGCGAAAGGGACAGCTACGAGCAGTACTTC; cdr3_aa: CASSERDSYEQYF
j_call: TRBJ1-5; clone_size: NA; v_call: TRBV7-2; d_call: NA; cdr3_nt: TGTGCCAGCAGCTTCACAGTTGATCAGCCCCAGCATTTT; cdr3_aa: CASSFTVDQPQHF
j_call: TRBJ2-5; clone_size: NA; v_call: TRBV11-2; d_call: TRBD2; cdr3_nt: TGTGCCAGCAGCCCTACGGGGGGAGGAGGTGGAGAGACCCAGTACTTC; cdr3_aa: CASSPTGGGGGETQYF
j_call: TRBJ2-7; clone_size: NA; v_call: TRBV25-1; d_call: TRBD1; cdr3_nt: TGTGCCAGCAGTGAATCGGCGGCAGGGGGCTGGTACGAGCAGTACTTC; cdr3_aa: CASSESAAGGWYEQYF
j_call: TRBJ1-2; clone_size: NA; v_call: TRBV28; d_call: TRBD1; cdr3_nt: TGTGCCAGCAGTCACCCACAGGGGCCTCTGTATGGCTACACCTTC; cdr3_aa: CASSHPQGPLYGYTF
j_call: TRBJ1-2; clone_size: NA; v_call: TRBV18; d_call: TRBD1; cdr3_nt: TGTGCCAGCTCAACTGGGACAGGGAGTTCGAGTGGCTACACCTTC; cdr3_aa: CASSTGTGSSSGYTF
j_call: TRBJ2-1; clone_size: NA; v_call: TRBV11-2; d_call: TRBD2; cdr3_nt: TGTGCCAGCAGCCCGCACCCGAGCGGGAGTGAGCAGTTCTTC; cdr3_aa: CASSPHPSGSEQFF
j_call: TRBJ1-6; clone_size: NA; v_call: TRBV19; d_call: NA; cdr3_nt: TGTGCCAGTAGATACAGGGAAGGTCAGAATTCACCCCTCCACTTT; cdr3_aa: CASRYREGQNSPLHF
j_call: TRBJ2-7; clone_size: NA; v_call: TRBV9; d_call: NA; cdr3_nt: TGTGCCAGCAGCCCACACCCGGGAATTTCCGCCTACGAGCAGTACTTC; cdr3_aa: CASSPHPGISAYEQYF
j_call: TRBJ2-3; clone_size: NA; v_call: TRBV2; d_call: NA; cdr3_nt: TGTGCCAGCACGCCCCTTGCGGGGGCGTCTAGCACAGATACGCAGTATTTT; cdr3_aa: CASTPLAGASSTDTQYF
j_call: TRBJ2-2; clone_size: NA; v_call: TRBV28; d_call: TRBD2; cdr3_nt: TGTGCCAGCAGTTTAGAAGAGGCGCTAGCGGGCCCGAACACCGGGGAGCTGTTTTTT; cdr3_aa: CASSLEEALAGPNTGELFF
j_call: TRBJ2-3; clone_size: NA; v_call: TRBV2; d_call: TRBD2; cdr3_nt: TGTGCCAGCAGTGTCCGACTAGCCACAGATACGCAGTATTTT; cdr3_aa: CASSVRLATDTQYF
j_call: TRBJ2-1; clone_size: NA; v_call: TRBV28; d_call: TRBD2; cdr3_nt: TGTGCCAGCAGCCTAGCAGCGGGGTCCTACAATGAGCAGTTCTTC; cdr3_aa: CASSLAAGSYNEQFF
j_call: TRBJ2-4; clone_size: NA; v_call: TRBV10-3; d_call: TRBD2; cdr3_nt: TGTGCCATCAGCCAGCTTAGGACTAGCGGGAGGGCCGGGAACATTCAGTACTTC; cdr3_aa: CAISQLRTSGRAGNIQYF
j_call: TRBJ1-5; clone_size: NA; v_call: TRBV4-2; d_call: NA; cdr3_nt: TGTGCCAGCAGCCAAGATCTCTATGGCAATCAGCCCCAGCATTTT; cdr3_aa: CASSQDLYGNQPQHF
j_call: TRBJ2-7; clone_size: NA; v_call: TRBV28; d_call: TRBD2; cdr3_nt: TGTGCCAGCAGTTTGTTAAGACTAGCGGGAGGGGCCTACGAGCAGTACTTC; cdr3_aa: CASSLLRLAGGAYEQYF
j_call: TRBJ2-4; clone_size: NA; v_call: TRBV19; d_call: NA; cdr3_nt: TGTGCCAGTAGTACTCGGGGTGGCGGTTGGGACATTCAGTACTTC; cdr3_aa: CASSTRGGGWDIQYF
j_call: TRBJ2-1; clone_size: NA; v_call: TRBV6-5; d_call: NA; cdr3_nt: TGTGCCAGCAGTTACGGGGACAAGGCCTTCAATGAGCAGTTCTTC; cdr3_aa: CASSYGDKAFNEQFF
j_call: TRBJ1-2; clone_size: NA; v_call: TRBV6-6; d_call: NA; cdr3_nt: TGTGCCAGCAGTTGGGCCGTTGATTATGGCTACACCTTC; cdr3_aa: CASSWAVDYGYTF
j_call: TRBJ2-1; clone_size: NA; v_call: TRBV10-3; d_call: TRBD2; cdr3_nt: TGTGCCATCAGTGAGTGGGGACTAGCGGGGTACAATGAGCAGTTCTTC; cdr3_aa: CAISEWGLAGYNEQFF
j_call: TRBJ2-7; clone_size: NA; v_call: TRBV20-1; d_call: NA; cdr3_nt: TGCAGTGCTAGTGTGACAGGAAAGGACGAGCAGTACTTC; cdr3_aa: CSASVTGKDEQYF
j_call: TRBJ1-2; clone_size: NA; v_call: TRBV28; d_call: NA; cdr3_nt: TGTGCCAGCAGCCTCCCTATAAACTATGGCTACACCTTC; cdr3_aa: CASSLPINYGYTF
j_call: TRBJ1-4; clone_size: NA; v_call: TRBV7-8; d_call: TRBD1; cdr3_nt: TGTGCCAGCAGCTTAGGCGGACAGGCAACTAATGAAAAACTGTTTTTT; cdr3_aa: CASSLGGQATNEKLFF
j_call: TRBJ2-7; clone_size: NA; v_call: TRBV28; d_call: TRBD1; cdr3_nt: TGTGCCAGCAGTTCCGGACAGGGGGACGCCTACGAGCAGTACTTC; cdr3_aa: CASSSGQGDAYEQYF
j_call: TRBJ2-2; clone_size: NA; v_call: TRBV10-2; d_call: NA; cdr3_nt: TGCGCCAGCAGCGAGCTCGGGGAGCTGTTTTTT; cdr3_aa: CASSELGELFF
j_call: TRBJ2-1; clone_size: NA; v_call: TRBV28; d_call: NA; cdr3_nt: TGTGCCAGCAGTCGAGTGGCCGGGGGGCAGTTCTTC; cdr3_aa: CASSRVAGGQFF
j_call: TRBJ2-7; clone_size: NA; v_call: TRBV5-1; d_call: NA; cdr3_nt: TGCGCCAGCAGATCTCGCTACCAACTTTCGCATAACTACGAGCAGTACTTC; cdr3_aa: CASRSRYQLSHNYEQYF
j_call: TRBJ1-1; clone_size: NA; v_call: TRBV7-3; d_call: TRBD1; cdr3_nt: TGTGCCAGCAGCCCTCAGGGGGGCACTGAAGCTTTCTTT; cdr3_aa: CASSPQGGTEAFF
j_call: TRBJ2-1; clone_size: NA; v_call: TRBV3-1/TRBV3-2; d_call: TRBD2; cdr3_nt: TGTGCCAGCAGCCAATCTCTAGCGGGAGTTAGGGGAAGCTCCTACAATGAGCAGTTCTTC; cdr3_aa: CASSQSLAGVRGSSYNEQFF
j_call: TRBJ1-1; clone_size: NA; v_call: TRBV27; d_call: NA; cdr3_nt: TGTGCCAGCAGTTTCCTGTCGAACACTGAAGCTTTCTTT; cdr3_aa: CASSFLSNTEAFF
j_call: TRBJ2-5; clone_size: once; v_call: TRBV18; d_call: TRBD2; cdr3_nt: TGTGCCAGCTCACCAAGAACGGGACTAGCGGGACTAGCCGAGACCCAGTACTTC; cdr3_aa: CASSPRTGLAGLAETQYF
j_call: TRBJ2-1; clone_size: NA; v_call: TRBV29-1; d_call: NA; cdr3_nt: TGCAGCGTCCAAAGGGGGTCCCTAGGGAACAATGAGCAGTTCTTC; cdr3_aa: CSVQRGSLGNNEQFF